The 15 T cell receptor beta chains presented below share a single source sample, sequenced in a study of cytomegalovirus exposure and HLA in healthy donors. The PCR used 60 Vbeta and 13 Jbeta primers. Some clones are missing from TCRdb's copy, which holds only in-frame ones; the method was immunoSEQ multiplex PCR. There are some 200,000 clones in the sample; around 88% occur only once, and 0.95% to 1.1% lies in the top ten. The sequencing sample was made of PBMCs. The receptor source for this set is a young woman in good health and CMV-seronegative.

The CDR3 loop is CSVAFEVRGAQYF. The CDR3 DNA reads TGCAGCGTTGCATTTGAGGTGCGGGGGGCCCAGTACTTC. The chain has TRBV29-1 and TRBJ2-5, with TRBD2 matching over 8 bases. Germline V CDR1 and CDR2: SQVTM, ANQGSEA. The ends lost 4 bases at V and 9 bases at J; junction bases unmatched: 10. The CDR3 runs to 13 residues.

The chain links TRBV27 to TRBJ2-1; 16 nucleotides agree with TRBD2. This CDR3 has 19 residues. The V and J ends lost 0 bases and 7 bases, in that order; junction bases with no gene match: 9. CDR1 is MNHEY and CDR2 is SMNVEV in the germline V gene (reference sequence). The DNA of the CDR3 is TGTGCCAGCAGTTTATCCCGAAAGGGACTAGCGGGGGGGTCGAATGAGCAGTTCTTC. This gives the protein CASSLSRKGLAGGSNEQFF.

The V call is TRBV18, the J call TRBJ2-2; 10 bases match TRBD2. Germline V lookup: CDR1 KGHSH, CDR2 LQKENI. The CDR3 covers 16 residues. J gave up 1 base and V 5 bases, and 4 bases lay outside the gene matches. The chain's CDR3 is CASSSTSGMNTGELFF. The CDR3 nucleotides read TGTGCCAGCTCATCTACTAGCGGGATGAACACCGGGGAGCTGTTTTTT.

The chain combines TRBV18 with TRBJ1-2, with D uncertain. This CDR3 region has 13 residues. V gave up 6 bases and J gave up 7 bases, with 15 bases separating them. Per germline, CDR1 KGHSH and CDR2 LQKENI. The CDR3 sequence is CASSDMPYSGYTF. CDR3 DNA sequence: TGTGCCAGCTCCGACATGCCATACAGTGGCTACACCTTC.

In its sample, this clone was seen once. V gene TRBV7-9 combines with J gene TRBJ1-1, with 7 nucleotides matching TRBD1. The CDR3 spans 16 residues. V lost 5 bases, J lost 0 bases, and 9 bases stayed unmatched. Germline lookup yields CDR1 SEHNR and CDR2 FQNEAQ (reference sequence). CDR3 nucleotide sequence: TGTGCCAGCAGCCGGACAGGAAATTCCATGAACACTGAAGCTTTCTTT. This encodes CASSRTGNSMNTEAFF. Drawing the rest from reference TRBV7-9 and TRBJ1-1, the complete variable domain is DTGVSQNPRHKITKRGQNVTFRCDPISEHNRLYWYRQTLGQGPEFLTYFQNEAQLEKSRLLSDRFSAERPKGSFSTLEIQRTEQGDSAMYLCASSRTGNSMNTEAFFGQGTRLTVV.

The chain links TRBV9 to TRBJ2-2; 9 nucleotides line up with TRBD2. The CDR3 totals 15 residues. The V gene's germline CDR1 is SGDLS and CDR2 YYNGEE. J lost 4 bases, V lost 4 bases, and 5 bases had no gene match. The CDR3 DNA is TGTGCCAGCAGCTCCAGCGGGGGGCGCACCGGGGAGCTGTTTTTT. As protein: CASSSSGGRTGELFF. Together with reference TRBV9 and TRBJ2-2, the CDR3 gives the full variable domain: DSGVTQTPKHLITATGQRVTLRCSPRSGDLSVYWYQQSLDQGLQFLIQYYNGEERAKGNILERFSAQQFPDLHSELNLSSLELGDSALYFCASSSSGGRTGELFFGEGSRLTVL.

The chain carries TRBV7-2 and TRBJ2-1; maybe TRBD1 (6 bases). This CDR3 contains 17 residues. CDR1 is SGHTA, CDR2 FQGNSA, per germline. Between the trimmed V and J ends, which lost 5 bases and 5 bases, there was a span of 22 bases. CDR3 protein: CASSRDTLRRENNEQFF. The CDR3 region has the DNA TGTGCCAGCAGCCGGGACACCTTGAGAAGGGAAAACAATGAGCAGTTCTTC. Full variable domain (outside the CDR3, taken from reference TRBV7-2 and TRBJ2-1): GAGVSQSPSNKVTEKGKDVELRCDPISGHTALYWYRQSLGQGLEFLIYFQGNSAPDKSGLPSDRFSAERTGGSVSTLTIQRTQQEDSAVYLCASSRDTLRRENNEQFFGPGTRLTVL.

The rearrangement joins TRBV11-3 to TRBJ2-6, with D perhaps TRBD1 (5 bases). Germline V lookup: CDR1 SGHNT, CDR2 YENEEA. The V end was cut by 2 bases, the J end by 2 bases, with 7 bases between. The CDR3 has 15 residues. CDR3 in amino acids: CASSLRGAGANVLTF. The CDR3 nucleotides read TGTGCCAGCAGCTTAAGGGGTGCTGGGGCCAACGTCCTGACTTTC.

The rearrangement links TRBV2 to TRBJ1-2, with TRBD1 identical over 8 bases. Per the germline V gene, CDR1 is SNHLY and CDR2 is FYNNEI. V lost 8 bases and J lost 6; bases outside the gene matches: 11. This CDR3 has 14 residues. The CDR3, as DNA: TGTGCCAGCGAAAGGGACAGGAAGTCCCATGGCTACACCTTC. Translating gives CASERDRKSHGYTF.

The CDR3 region is CASSLDWAFRGEQYF. DNA of the CDR3: TGCGCCAGCAGCTTGGATTGGGCCTTTCGGGGGGAGCAGTACTTC. The rearrangement uses TRBV5-1 and TRBJ2-7; weak D call: TRBD2 (6 bases). The germline gives CDR1 SGHRS, CDR2 YFSETQ. V was pared by 0 bases and J by 7 bases, with 17 bases between. The CDR3 contains 15 residues.

V is TRBV9 and J is TRBJ2-4; weak D call: TRBD1 (6 bases). The CDR3 spans 14 residues. Germline-derived CDR1 and CDR2 are SGDLS and YYNGEE. Trimming shortened V by 3 bases and J by 2 bases, and 9 bases separated the two germline ends. CDR3 sequence (DNA): TGTGCCAGCAGCGCAACAGGGTCCAAAAACATTCAGTACTTC. Amino acid sequence: CASSATGSKNIQYF.

This clone appeared a few times. V usage is TRBV6-5 and J usage is TRBJ1-3; maybe TRBD1 (5 bases). V lost 0 bases and J lost 0, with 9 bases in between. The CDR3 sequence is 16 residues long. Germline values: CDR1 MNHEY, CDR2 SVGAGI. The CDR3: CASSYSRGHSGNTIYF. As DNA, the CDR3 is TGTGCCAGCAGTTACTCAAGGGGTCACTCTGGAAACACCATATATTTT.

Points on this clone: One end of the junction does not line up with germline, which may come from a read error. The chain joins TRBV5-1 to TRBJ1-3; D possibly corresponds to TRBD1 (5 bases). The CDR3 is 14 residues long. Per germline, CDR1 SGHRS and CDR2 YFSETQ. This CDR3 is CASSLTGWGSTIYF. The DNA of the CDR3 is TGCGCCAGCAGCTTGACAGGTTGGGGAAGCACCATATATTTT.

The rearrangement uses TRBV18 and TRBJ2-1, with D perhaps matching TRBD2 (6 bases). Trimming stripped 3 bases from V and 0 bases from J, with 12 bases between. Germline lookup yields CDR1 KGHSH and CDR2 LQKENI. The CDR3 has 16 amino acids. CDR3 nucleotides: TGTGCCAGCTCACCGCGGGACTGGAGCTCCTACAATGAGCAGTTCTTC. Its protein is CASSPRDWSSYNEQFF.

This sequence joins TRBV4-1 and TRBJ2-7; TRBD1 matches at 7 bases. Germline V gene sequence: CDR1 MGHRA, CDR2 YSYEKL. CDR3 length equals 13 residues. V gave up 2 bases and J gave up 5 bases; unmatched junction bases: 3. In nucleotides, the CDR3 is TGCGCCAGCAGCCAAATAGGGGGCCACGAGCAGTACTTC. Protein product: CASSQIGGHEQYF.